The 3 T cell receptor beta chains reported below all come from one sample, sequenced in a study of beta chain features in type 1 diabetes (dated 2018 in TCRdb). The protocol used for the library was the immunoSEQ multiplex PCR assay. All of the isolated RNA was reverse transcribed with the High Capacity cDNA Reverse Transcription Kit, so expressed TCRB transcripts were sequenced. TCRdb retrieved this table from immuneACCESS and kept in-frame rearrangements only. Not all clones are present; in checked studies, unresolved V genes account for under half, and no reason is known for the remainder. The sample table lists 150,000 or so clones, roughly 9% of them with a count of one. The leading ten clones occupy over 2% of the sample. The source material was central memory CD4+ T cells from blood. The receptors were gathered from a woman aged 18-29 years in good health.

The gene calls are TRBV15 and TRBJ2-1, with 8 bases matching TRBD1. CDR1 and CDR2 (germline): LNHNV, YYDKDF (reference sequence). Germline trimming cut 2 bases from V and 10 bases from J; bases unmatched to any gene: 4. This CDR3 is 13 amino acids long. CDR3 nucleotides: TGTGCCACCAGCAGAACAGGGGGAATCGAGCAGTTCTTC. Its translation is CATSRTGGIEQFF.

This rearrangement joins TRBV6-5 to TRBJ2-1, with 8 positions matching TRBD1. V lost 0 bases, J lost 8 bases, and 9 bases stayed unmatched. The CDR3 runs to 16 residues. Germline V CDR1 and CDR2: MNHEY, SVGAGI. In nucleotides, the CDR3 is TGTGCCAGCAGTTACTCGCAGGGGGCCGGGAGAGATGAGCAGTTCTTC. Its translation: CASSYSQGAGRDEQFF.

This chain joins TRBV11-2 and TRBJ2-5; 10 bases map to TRBD2. With 1 base clipped from V and 0 bases from J, the junction kept 5 bases outside the gene matches. The CDR3 consists of 17 residues. CDR1 is SGHAT and CDR2 is FQNNGV in the germline V gene. In DNA form, the CDR3 reads TGTGCCAGCAGCTTAGGAGTCCTAGCGGGGGACCAAGAGACCCAGTACTTC. Translation: CASSLGVLAGDQETQYF.